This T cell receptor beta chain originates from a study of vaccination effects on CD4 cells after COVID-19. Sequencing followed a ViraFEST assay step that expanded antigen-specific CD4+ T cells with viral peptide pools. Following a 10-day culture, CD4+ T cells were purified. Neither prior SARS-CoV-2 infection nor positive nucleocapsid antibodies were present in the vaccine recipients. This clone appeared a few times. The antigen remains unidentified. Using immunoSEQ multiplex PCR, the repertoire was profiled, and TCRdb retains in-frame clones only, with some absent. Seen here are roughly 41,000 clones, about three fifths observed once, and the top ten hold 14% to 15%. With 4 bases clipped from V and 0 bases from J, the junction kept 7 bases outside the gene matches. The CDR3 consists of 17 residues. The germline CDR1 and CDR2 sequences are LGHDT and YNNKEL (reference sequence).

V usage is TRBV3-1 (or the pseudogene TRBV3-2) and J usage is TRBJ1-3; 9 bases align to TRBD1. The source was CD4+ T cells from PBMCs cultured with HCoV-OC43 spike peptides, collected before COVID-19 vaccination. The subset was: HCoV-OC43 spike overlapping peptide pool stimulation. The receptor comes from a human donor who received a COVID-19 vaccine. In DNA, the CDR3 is TGTGCCAGCAGCCCGACGACAGGGGGAAGCTCTGGAAACACCATATATTTT. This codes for CASSPTTGGSSGNTIYF.